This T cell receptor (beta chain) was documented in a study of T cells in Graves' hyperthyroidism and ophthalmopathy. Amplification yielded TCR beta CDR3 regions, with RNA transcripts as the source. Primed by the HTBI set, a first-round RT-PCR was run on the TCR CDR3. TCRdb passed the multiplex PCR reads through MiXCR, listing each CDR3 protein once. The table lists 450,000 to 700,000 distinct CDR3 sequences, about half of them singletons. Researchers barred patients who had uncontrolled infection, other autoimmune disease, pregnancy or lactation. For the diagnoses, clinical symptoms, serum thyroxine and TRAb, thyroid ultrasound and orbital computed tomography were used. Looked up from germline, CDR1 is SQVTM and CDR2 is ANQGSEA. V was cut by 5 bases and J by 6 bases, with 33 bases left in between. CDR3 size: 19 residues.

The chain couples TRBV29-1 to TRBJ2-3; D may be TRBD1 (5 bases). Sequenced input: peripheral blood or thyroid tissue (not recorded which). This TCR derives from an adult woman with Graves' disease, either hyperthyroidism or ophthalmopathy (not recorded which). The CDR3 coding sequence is TGCAGCGTTTCGCGACGTTATGATTACAGGTCCAAGGTGTTGGATACGCAGTATTTT. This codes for CSVSRRYDYRSKVLDTQYF.